This is a list of T cell receptor beta chains from one sample in a study of CD8+CD57+ T cells in acquired aplastic anemia. From the reads, TCRdb called clonotypes with MiXCR, one entry per CDR3 protein. The sample yields about 75,000 distinct CDR3 sequences, around 70% seen once. Sequencing was carried out using sorted CD4+, CD8+, or CD8+CD57+ T cells (not recorded which) from PBMCs. The source of these receptors is a human donor with aplastic anemia. CDR3s include the opening cysteine and the closing phenylalanine or tryptophan. Fields, in order: CDR3 protein, D gene, V gene. A D gene is named only where the DNA matches it firmly.

cdr3_aa: CSVEDRHSSLDTQYF
d_call: NA
v_call: TRBV29-1

cdr3_aa: CASSSTGELFF
d_call: TRBD1
v_call: TRBV2

cdr3_aa: CSARGQGDYEQYF
d_call: TRBD1
v_call: TRBV20-1

cdr3_aa: CASSSGTSGSFTGELFF
d_call: TRBD2
v_call: TRBV27

cdr3_aa: CASSLPPGQGYEQYF
d_call: TRBD1
v_call: TRBV19

cdr3_aa: CASRGTGGGSPLHF
d_call: TRBD1
v_call: TRBV6-2/TRBV6-3

cdr3_aa: CASSYFETGGRTNEKLFF
d_call: TRBD1
v_call: TRBV6-2/TRBV6-3

cdr3_aa: CAISVGQDDNQPQHF
d_call: NA
v_call: TRBV10-3

cdr3_aa: CSASRGDTEAFF
d_call: NA
v_call: TRBV20-1

cdr3_aa: CASSPTGANYQAFF
d_call: TRBD1
v_call: TRBV7-9

cdr3_aa: CAWARAYEQYF
d_call: NA
v_call: TRBV30

cdr3_aa: CASSARLAGAKNIQYF
d_call: TRBD2
v_call: TRBV19

cdr3_aa: CASRDGMNTEAFF
d_call: NA
v_call: TRBV2

cdr3_aa: CAISASPGGTEAFF
d_call: NA
v_call: TRBV10-3

cdr3_aa: CATGGTDSNQPQHF
d_call: TRBD1
v_call: TRBV15

cdr3_aa: CASSLAGGANYEQYF
d_call: NA
v_call: TRBV11-1

cdr3_aa: CSARTGGDNSPLHF
d_call: NA
v_call: TRBV20-1

cdr3_aa: CSARGGGAEYSPLHF
d_call: NA
v_call: TRBV20-1

cdr3_aa: CATSRAYNEQYF
d_call: NA
v_call: TRBV15

cdr3_aa: CSATPGEGGQETQYF
d_call: NA
v_call: TRBV20-1

cdr3_aa: CASSFWGSKVEETQYF
d_call: NA
v_call: TRBV7-8

cdr3_aa: CATSRGGGTDLDTQYF
d_call: NA
v_call: TRBV15

cdr3_aa: CSAPDRANSGNTIYF
d_call: TRBD1
v_call: TRBV20-1

cdr3_aa: CSFTNPNYNEQFF
d_call: NA
v_call: TRBV20-1

cdr3_aa: CATSRGRDSNGYTF
d_call: NA
v_call: TRBV15

cdr3_aa: CASKGVTSYEQYF
d_call: NA
v_call: TRBV19

cdr3_aa: CASTHWADEGYTF
d_call: NA
v_call: TRBV7-9

cdr3_aa: CASSIDLGGASYGYTF
d_call: NA
v_call: TRBV19

cdr3_aa: CATIRDRALNTEAFF
d_call: TRBD1
v_call: TRBV24-1

cdr3_aa: CASSPTGGNNEQFF
d_call: TRBD1
v_call: TRBV11-1

cdr3_aa: CASSIGFYGYTF
d_call: NA
v_call: TRBV25-1

cdr3_aa: CASSADLGGYTF
d_call: NA
v_call: TRBV2

cdr3_aa: CATRIRQSTGELFF
d_call: NA
v_call: TRBV15

cdr3_aa: CASSTTGAAEAFF
d_call: TRBD1
v_call: TRBV19

cdr3_aa: CASSEALFKNSGANVLTF
d_call: NA
v_call: TRBV2